The sequence of this TCR beta chain was determined in a study of OX40 agonist ivuxolimab in advanced cancers. Study background: Intravenous ivuxolimab at 0.01 to 10 mg/kg was given to patients every 2 weeks. Findings of the study overall: Some nonresponders also had low normalized T-cell clonal expansion. Averaged across samples, CD8+ T cells carried more expanded clones than CD4+ did. At doses 0.1 to 3.0 mg/kg, CD4+ and CD8+ clones expanded.

Here immunoSEQ multiplex PCR was the method, and the copy in TCRdb shows in-frame clones only, minus some. The table lists about 55,000 clones, 65% to 80% of them singletons. With regard to this clone: The antigen remains undetermined.

V dropped 4 bases and J dropped 1; count of bases not matched to a gene: 8. The CDR3 sequence is 16 residues long. Germline CDR1 SGHRS, CDR2 YFSETQ. The sample in question was CD4+ or CD8+ T cells sorted from blood, obtained in a trial of the OX40 agonist ivuxolimab. This sequence was found in an adult with an advanced solid tumor such as melanoma, head and neck, liver or kidney cancer. V and J are TRBV5-1 and TRBJ2-3; 8 bases line up with TRBD2. CDR3 sequence: CASSRNSGGGTDTQYF. For the CDR3, the DNA is TGCGCCAGCAGCCGAAACTCGGGGGGGGGCACAGATACGCAGTATTTT.